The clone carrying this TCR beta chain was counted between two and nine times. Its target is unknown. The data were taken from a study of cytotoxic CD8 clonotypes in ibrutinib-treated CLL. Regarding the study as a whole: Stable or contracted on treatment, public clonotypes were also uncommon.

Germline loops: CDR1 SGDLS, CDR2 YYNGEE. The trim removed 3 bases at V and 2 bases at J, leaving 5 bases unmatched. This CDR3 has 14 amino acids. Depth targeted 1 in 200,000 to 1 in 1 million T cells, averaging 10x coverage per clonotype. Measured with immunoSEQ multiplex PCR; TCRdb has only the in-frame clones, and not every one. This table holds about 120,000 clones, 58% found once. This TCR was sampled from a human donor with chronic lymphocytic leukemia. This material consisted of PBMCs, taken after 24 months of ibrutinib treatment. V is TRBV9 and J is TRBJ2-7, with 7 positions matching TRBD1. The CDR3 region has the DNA TGTGCCAGCAGCGGGGGGACAGCCACCTACGAGCAGTACTTC. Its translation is CASSGGTATYEQYF.